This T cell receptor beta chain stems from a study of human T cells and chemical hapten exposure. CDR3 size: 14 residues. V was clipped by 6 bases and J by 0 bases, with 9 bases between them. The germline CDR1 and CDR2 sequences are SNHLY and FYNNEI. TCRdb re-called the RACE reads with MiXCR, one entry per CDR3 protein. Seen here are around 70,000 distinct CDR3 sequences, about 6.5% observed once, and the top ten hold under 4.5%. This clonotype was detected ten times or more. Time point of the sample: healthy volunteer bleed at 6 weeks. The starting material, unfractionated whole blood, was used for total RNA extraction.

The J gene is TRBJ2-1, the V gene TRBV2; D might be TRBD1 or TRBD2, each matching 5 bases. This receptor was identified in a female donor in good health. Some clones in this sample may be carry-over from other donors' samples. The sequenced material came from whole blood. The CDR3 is CASSRGSSYNEQFF. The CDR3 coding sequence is TGTGCCAGCAGCCGGGGCAGCTCCTACAATGAGCAGTTCTTC.